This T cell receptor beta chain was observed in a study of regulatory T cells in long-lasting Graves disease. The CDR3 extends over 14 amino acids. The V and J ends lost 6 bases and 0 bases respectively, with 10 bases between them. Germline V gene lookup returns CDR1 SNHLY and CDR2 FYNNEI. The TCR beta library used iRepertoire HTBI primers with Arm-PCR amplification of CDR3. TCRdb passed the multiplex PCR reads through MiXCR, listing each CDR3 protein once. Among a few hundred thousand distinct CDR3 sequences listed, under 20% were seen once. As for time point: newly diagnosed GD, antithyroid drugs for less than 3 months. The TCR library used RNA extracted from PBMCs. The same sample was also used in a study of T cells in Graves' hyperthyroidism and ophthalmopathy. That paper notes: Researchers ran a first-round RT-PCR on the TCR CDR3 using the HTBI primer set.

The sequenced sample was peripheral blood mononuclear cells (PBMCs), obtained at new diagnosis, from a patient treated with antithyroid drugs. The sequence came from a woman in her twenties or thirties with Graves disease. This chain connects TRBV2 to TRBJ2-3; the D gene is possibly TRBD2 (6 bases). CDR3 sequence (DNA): TGTGCCAGCAGAGCCGGGACTAGCACAGATACGCAGTATTTT. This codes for CASRAGTSTDTQYF.